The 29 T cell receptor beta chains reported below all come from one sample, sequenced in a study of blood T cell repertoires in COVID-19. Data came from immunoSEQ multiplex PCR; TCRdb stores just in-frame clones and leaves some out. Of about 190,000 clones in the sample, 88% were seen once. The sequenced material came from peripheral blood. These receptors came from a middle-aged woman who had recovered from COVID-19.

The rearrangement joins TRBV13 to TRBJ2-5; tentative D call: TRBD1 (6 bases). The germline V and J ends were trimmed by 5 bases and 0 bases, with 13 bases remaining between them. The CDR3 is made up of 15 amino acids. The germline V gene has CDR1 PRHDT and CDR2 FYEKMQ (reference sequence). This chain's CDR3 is CASSPRGSYQETQYF. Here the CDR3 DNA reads TGTGCCAGCAGCCCCAGGGGATCGTACCAAGAGACCCAGTACTTC. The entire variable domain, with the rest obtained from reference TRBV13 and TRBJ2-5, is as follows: AAGVIQSPRHLIKEKRETATLKCYPIPRHDTVYWYQQGPGQDPQFLISFYEKMQSDKGSIPDRFSAQQFSDYHSELNMSSLELGDSALYFCASSPRGSYQETQYFGPGTRLLVL.

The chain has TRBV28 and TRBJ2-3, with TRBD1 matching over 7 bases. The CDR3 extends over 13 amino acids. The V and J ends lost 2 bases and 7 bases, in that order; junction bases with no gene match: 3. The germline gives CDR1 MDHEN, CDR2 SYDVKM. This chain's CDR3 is CASSLRDRNTQYF. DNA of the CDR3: TGTGCCAGCAGTTTAAGGGACAGAAATACGCAGTATTTT.

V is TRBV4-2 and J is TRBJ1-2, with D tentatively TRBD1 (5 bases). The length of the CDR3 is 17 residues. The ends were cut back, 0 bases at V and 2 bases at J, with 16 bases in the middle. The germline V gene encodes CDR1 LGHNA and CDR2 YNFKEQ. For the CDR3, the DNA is TGTGCCAGCAGCCAAGATCTTCACGGAGGGGCCAACTATGGCTACACCTTC. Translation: CASSQDLHGGANYGYTF.

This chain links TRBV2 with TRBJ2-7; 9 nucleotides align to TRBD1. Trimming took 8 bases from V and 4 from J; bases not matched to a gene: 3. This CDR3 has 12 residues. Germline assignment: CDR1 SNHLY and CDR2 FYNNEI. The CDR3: CASGQGIYEQYF. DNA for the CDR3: TGTGCCAGCGGACAGGGGATTTACGAGCAGTACTTC.

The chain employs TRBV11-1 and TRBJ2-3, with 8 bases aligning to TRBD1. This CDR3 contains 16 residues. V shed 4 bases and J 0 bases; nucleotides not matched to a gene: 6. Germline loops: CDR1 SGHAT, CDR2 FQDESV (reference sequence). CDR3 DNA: TGTGCCAGCAGCTCCGACAGGGGACAAAGCACAGATACGCAGTATTTT. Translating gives CASSSDRGQSTDTQYF.

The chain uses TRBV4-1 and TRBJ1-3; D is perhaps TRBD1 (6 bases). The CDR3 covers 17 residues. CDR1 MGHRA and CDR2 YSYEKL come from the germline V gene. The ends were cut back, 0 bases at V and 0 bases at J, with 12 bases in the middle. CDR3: CASSQDGGRDSGNTIYF. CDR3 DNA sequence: TGCGCCAGCAGCCAAGATGGGGGCAGGGACTCTGGAAACACCATATATTTT.

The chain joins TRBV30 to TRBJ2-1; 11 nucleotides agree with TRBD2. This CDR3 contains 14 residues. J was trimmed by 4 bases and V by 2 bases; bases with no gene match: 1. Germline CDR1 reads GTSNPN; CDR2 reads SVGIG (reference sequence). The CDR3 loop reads CAWSPSGGYNEQFF. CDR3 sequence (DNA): TGTGCCTGGAGTCCTAGCGGGGGGTACAATGAGCAGTTCTTC.

In DNA, the CDR3 is TGTGCCAGCTCACCGGACAGGGGGCTTCGCGATAATTCACCCCTCCACTTT. This encodes CASSPDRGLRDNSPLHF. V is TRBV18 and J is TRBJ1-6; 11 positions match TRBD1. Germline V lookup: CDR1 KGHSH, CDR2 LQKENI. The V and J ends lost 3 bases and 5 bases, in that order; junction bases with no gene match: 6. The CDR3 is 17 residues long.

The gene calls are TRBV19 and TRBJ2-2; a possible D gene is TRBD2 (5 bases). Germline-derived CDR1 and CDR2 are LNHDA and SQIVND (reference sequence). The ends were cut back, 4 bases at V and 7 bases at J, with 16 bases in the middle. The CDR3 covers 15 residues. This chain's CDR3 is CASSRFASISGELFF. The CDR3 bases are TGTGCCAGTAGTAGGTTTGCTAGCATCAGCGGGGAGCTGTTTTTT. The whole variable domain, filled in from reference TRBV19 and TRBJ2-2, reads DGGITQSPKYLFRKEGQNVTLSCEQNLNHDAMYWYRQDPGQGLRLIYYSQIVNDFQKGDIAEGYSVSREKKESFPLTVTSAQKNPTAFYLCASSRFASISGELFFGEGSRLTVL.

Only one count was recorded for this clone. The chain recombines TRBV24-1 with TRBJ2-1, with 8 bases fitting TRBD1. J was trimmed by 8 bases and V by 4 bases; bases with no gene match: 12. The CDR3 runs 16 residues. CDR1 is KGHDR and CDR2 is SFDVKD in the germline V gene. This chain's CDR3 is CATSDLGTGPWDEQFF. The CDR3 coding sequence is TGTGCCACCAGTGACCTAGGGACAGGCCCCTGGGATGAGCAGTTCTTC.

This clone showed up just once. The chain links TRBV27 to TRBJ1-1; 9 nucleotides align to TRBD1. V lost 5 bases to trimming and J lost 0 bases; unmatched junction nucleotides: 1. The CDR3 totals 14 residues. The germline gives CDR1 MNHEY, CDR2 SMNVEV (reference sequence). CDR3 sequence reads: CASSRDRVNTEAFF. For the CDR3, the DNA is TGTGCCAGCAGTAGGGACAGGGTGAACACTGAAGCTTTCTTT.

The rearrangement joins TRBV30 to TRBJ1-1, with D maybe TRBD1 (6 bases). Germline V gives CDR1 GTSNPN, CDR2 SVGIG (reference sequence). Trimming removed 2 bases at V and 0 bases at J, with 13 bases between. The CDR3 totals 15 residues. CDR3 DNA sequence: TGTGCCTGGAGTTCCTATGAGGGGGTGAACACTGAAGCTTTCTTT. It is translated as CAWSSYEGVNTEAFF.

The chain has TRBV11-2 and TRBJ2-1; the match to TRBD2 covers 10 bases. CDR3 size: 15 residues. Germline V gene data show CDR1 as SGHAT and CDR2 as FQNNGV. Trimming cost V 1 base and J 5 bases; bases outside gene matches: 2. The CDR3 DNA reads TGTGCCAGCAGCTTAGTAGCGGGAGGTAACAATGAGCAGTTCTTC. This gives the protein CASSLVAGGNNEQFF.

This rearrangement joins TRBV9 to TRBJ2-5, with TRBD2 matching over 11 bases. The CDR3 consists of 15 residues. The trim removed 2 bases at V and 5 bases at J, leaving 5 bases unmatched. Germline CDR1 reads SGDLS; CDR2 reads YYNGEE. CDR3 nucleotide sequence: TGTGCCAGCAGCGTGACTAGCGGGGTGGAGGAGACCCAGTACTTC. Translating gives CASSVTSGVEETQYF.

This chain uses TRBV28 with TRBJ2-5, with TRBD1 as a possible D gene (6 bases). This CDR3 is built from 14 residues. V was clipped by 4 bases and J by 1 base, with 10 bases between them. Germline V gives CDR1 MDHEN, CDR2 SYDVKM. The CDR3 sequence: CASSSGQIQETQYF. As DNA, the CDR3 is TGTGCCAGCAGTTCCGGACAGATCCAAGAGACCCAGTACTTC.

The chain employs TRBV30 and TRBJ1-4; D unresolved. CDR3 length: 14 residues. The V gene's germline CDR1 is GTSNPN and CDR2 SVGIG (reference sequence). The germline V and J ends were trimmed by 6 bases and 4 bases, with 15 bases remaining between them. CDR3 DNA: TGTGCCTGCCATATTACAGCAGTTAATGAAAAACTGTTTTTT. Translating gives CACHITAVNEKLFF.

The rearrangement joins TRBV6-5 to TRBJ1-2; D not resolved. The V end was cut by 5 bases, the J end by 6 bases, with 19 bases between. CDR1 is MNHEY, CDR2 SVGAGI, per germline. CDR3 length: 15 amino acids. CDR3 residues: CASSQNPNSYDGYTF. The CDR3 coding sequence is TGTGCCAGCAGTCAGAACCCGAACAGCTATGATGGCTACACCTTC.

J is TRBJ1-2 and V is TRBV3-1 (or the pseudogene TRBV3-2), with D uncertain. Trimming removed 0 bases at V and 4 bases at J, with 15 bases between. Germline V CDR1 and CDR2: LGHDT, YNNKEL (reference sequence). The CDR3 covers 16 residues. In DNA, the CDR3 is TGTGCCAGCAGCCAAGACTGTCGTACAGAACGCTATGGCTACACCTTC. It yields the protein CASSQDCRTERYGYTF.

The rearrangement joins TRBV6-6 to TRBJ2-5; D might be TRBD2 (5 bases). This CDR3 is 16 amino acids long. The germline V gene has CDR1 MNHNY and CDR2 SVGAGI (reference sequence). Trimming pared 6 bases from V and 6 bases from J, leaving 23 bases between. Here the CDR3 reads CASRPSRGVTTKTQYF. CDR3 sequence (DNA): TGTGCCAGCAGACCTTCACGGGGAGTGACAACGAAGACCCAGTACTTC.

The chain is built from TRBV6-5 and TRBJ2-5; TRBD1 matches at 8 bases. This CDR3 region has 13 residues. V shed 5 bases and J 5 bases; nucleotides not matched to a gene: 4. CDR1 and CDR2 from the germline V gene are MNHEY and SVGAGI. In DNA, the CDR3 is TGTGCCAGCAGTCCAGGGGGCGCGGAGACCCAGTACTTC. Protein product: CASSPGGAETQYF.

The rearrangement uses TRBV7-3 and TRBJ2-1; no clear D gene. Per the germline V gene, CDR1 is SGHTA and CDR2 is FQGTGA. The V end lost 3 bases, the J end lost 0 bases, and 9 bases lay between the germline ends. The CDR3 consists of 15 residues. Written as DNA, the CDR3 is TGTGCCAGCAGCTTCGACTCCCACTCCTACAATGAGCAGTTCTTC. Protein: CASSFDSHSYNEQFF. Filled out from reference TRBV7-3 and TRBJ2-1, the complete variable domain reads GAGVSQTPSNKVTEKGKYVELRCDPISGHTALYWYRQSLGQGPEFLIYFQGTGAADDSGLPNDRFFAVRPEGSVSTLKIQRTERGDSAVYLCASSFDSHSYNEQFFGPGTRLTVL.

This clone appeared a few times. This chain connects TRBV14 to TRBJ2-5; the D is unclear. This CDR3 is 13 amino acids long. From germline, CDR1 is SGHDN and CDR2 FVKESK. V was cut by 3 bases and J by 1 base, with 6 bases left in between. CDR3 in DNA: TGTGCCAGCAGCCAGGGCATCCAAGAGACCCAGTACTTC. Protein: CASSQGIQETQYF.

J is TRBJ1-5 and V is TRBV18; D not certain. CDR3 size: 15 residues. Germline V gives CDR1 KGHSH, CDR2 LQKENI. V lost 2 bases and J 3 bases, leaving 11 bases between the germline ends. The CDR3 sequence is CASSPEQSTNQPQHF. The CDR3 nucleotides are TGTGCCAGCTCACCAGAACAGTCTACCAATCAGCCCCAGCATTTT.

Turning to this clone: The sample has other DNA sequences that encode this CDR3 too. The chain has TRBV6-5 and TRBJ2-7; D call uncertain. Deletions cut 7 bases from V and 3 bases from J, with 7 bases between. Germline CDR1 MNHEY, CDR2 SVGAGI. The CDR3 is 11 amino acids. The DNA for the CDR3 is TGTGCCAGCACCTCTGTCTACGAGCAGTACTTC. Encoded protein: CASTSVYEQYF.

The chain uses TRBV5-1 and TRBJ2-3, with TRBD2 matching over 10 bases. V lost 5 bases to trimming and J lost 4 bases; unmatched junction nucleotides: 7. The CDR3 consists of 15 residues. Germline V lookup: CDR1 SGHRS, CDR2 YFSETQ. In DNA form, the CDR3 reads TGCGCCAGCAGTTCTAGCGGGAGTGATGCAGATACGCAGTATTTT. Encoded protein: CASSSSGSDADTQYF.

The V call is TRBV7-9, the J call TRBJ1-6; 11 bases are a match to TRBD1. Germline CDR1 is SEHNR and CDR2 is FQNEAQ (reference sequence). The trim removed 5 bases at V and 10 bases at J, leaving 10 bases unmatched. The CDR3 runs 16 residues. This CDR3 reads CASSTRDRGLDSPLHF. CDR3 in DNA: TGTGCCAGCAGCACTCGGGACAGGGGGTTAGACTCACCCCTCCACTTT. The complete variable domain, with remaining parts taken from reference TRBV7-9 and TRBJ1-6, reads DTGVSQNPRHKITKRGQNVTFRCDPISEHNRLYWYRQTLGQGPEFLTYFQNEAQLEKSRLLSDRFSAERPKGSFSTLEIQRTEQGDSAMYLCASSTRDRGLDSPLHFGNGTRLTVT.

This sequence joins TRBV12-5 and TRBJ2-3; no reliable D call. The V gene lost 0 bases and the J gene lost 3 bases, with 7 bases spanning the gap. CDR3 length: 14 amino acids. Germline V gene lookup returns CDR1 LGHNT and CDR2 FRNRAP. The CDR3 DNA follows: TGTGCTAGTGGTTTGGTCCCCAATACAGATACGCAGTATTTT. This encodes CASGLVPNTDTQYF.

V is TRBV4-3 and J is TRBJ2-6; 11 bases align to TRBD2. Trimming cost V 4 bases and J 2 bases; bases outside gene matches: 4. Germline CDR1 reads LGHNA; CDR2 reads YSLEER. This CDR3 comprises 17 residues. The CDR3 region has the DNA TGCGCCAGCAGCCGGGTAGCGGGAGGGCCTGGGGCCAACGTCCTGACTTTC. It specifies CASSRVAGGPGANVLTF.

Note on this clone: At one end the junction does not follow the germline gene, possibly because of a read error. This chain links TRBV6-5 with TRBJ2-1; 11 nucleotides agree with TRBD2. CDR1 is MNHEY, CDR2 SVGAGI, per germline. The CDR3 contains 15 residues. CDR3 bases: TGTGCCAGCAGCAGCTGGACTAGCGGGTCCCCCGAGCGGTTCTTC. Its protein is CASSSWTSGSPERFF.